This record looks at one T cell receptor beta chain sequence and its context. Its antigen is unknown. This sample was included in a study of OX40 agonist ivuxolimab in advanced cancers. Looking at the study overall: Dose-escalation cases comprised hepatocellular carcinoma, melanoma, renal cell or head and neck cancer. Past anti-PD-1, anti-PD-L1 or anti-CTLA-4 therapy was accepted, and approximately 40% had received some.

The study, taken as a whole, reports: Relative to CD4+, CD8+ T cells held more expanded clones on average. A proportion of nonresponders additionally exhibited low normalized T-cell clonal expansion.

J lost 1 base, V lost 8 bases, and 6 bases had no gene match. CDR3 length: 14 amino acids. Germline assignment: CDR1 ENHRY and CDR2 SYGVKD. Sequencing was performed with immunoSEQ multiplex PCR; in TCRdb, only in-frame clones are kept and a portion is missing. The table records 25,000 to 35,000 clones, over 90% of them present only once. The material was CD4+ or CD8+ T cells sorted from blood, obtained in a trial of the OX40 agonist ivuxolimab. V and J are TRBV10-3 and TRBJ2-5; TRBD1 agrees at 8 bases. The sequence was obtained from an adult with an advanced solid tumor such as melanoma, head and neck, liver or kidney cancer. In DNA, the CDR3 is TGTGCCATCTCGGGACAGGAGGCCCAAGAGACCCAGTACTTC. It is translated as CAISGQEAQETQYF.